This T cell receptor beta chain derives from a study of shared clonotypes between healthy human individuals. From germline, CDR1 is SGHTA and CDR2 FQGNSA. The CDR3 extends over 14 amino acids. Trimming left V 3 bases short and J 5 bases short, with 13 bases between. Assay execution took place at the deep level. Some clones are missing from TCRdb's copy, which holds only in-frame ones; the method was immunoSEQ multiplex PCR. The table lists 2,500,000 or so clones, around 90% of them singletons. Healthy HIV-negative adults with no recent acute infections or vaccinations were recruited as donors. The clonotype comes from a man younger than 35 in good health. Some clones in this sample may be carry-over from other donors' samples. The chain employs TRBV7-2 and TRBJ2-5, with a weak D call TRBD2 (5 bases). The sequencing input was naive CD4+ T cells from PBMCs. As to subset: CD45RA+ positively selected. The CDR3 DNA follows: TGTGCCAGCAGCTTCGGATTCGGCGGGGAGACCCAGTACTTC. Its protein product is CASSFGFGGETQYF. The complete variable domain, with remaining parts taken from reference TRBV7-2 and TRBJ2-5, reads GAGVSQSPSNKVTEKGKDVELRCDPISGHTALYWYRQSLGQGLEFLIYFQGNSAPDKSGLPSDRFSAERTGGSVSTLTIQRTQQEDSAVYLCASSFGFGGETQYFGPGTRLLVL.